Detailed here is one T cell receptor beta chain. The V gene end was trimmed by 2 bases and the J gene end by 6 bases; junction bases not matched to a gene: 5. CDR3 length equals 14 residues. CDR1 is MRHNA and CDR2 is SNTAGT in the germline V gene. Using immunoSEQ multiplex PCR, the repertoire was profiled, and TCRdb retains in-frame clones only, with some absent. The sample shows 150,000 to 200,000 clones, more than 75% of them seen only once. The sample originates from a study of blood T cell repertoires in COVID-19. This receptor was taken from a man between 45 and 60 years old who had recovered from COVID-19. J is TRBJ1-1 and V is TRBV6-4; 8 positions match TRBD1. Source material: peripheral blood. CDR3 amino acids: CASSDHRGDSEAFF. The CDR3 DNA reads as TGTGCCAGCAGTGACCACAGGGGGGACTCTGAAGCTTTCTTT.